This entry describes one T cell receptor (beta chain). Its matching antigen is unknown. PCR was performed using 60 Vbeta and 13 Jbeta primers. The repertoire was sequenced with immunoSEQ multiplex PCR; TCRdb's copy has only in-frame clones and lacks some. The repertoire includes 150,000 to 200,000 clones, more than 75% of them detected once, and 1.5% sits in the top ten. The entry originates in a study of cytomegalovirus exposure and HLA in healthy donors. Study-level points and caveats: TCR beta sequences numbering 15,000 to 20,000 were associated with HLA alleles at 0.05 false discovery rate in a later analysis. Later analysis found that TCR beta chains associated with HLA were more clonally expanded than other, equally common chains. It emerged from a later analysis that several of the most significant clusters appeared to be linked to common viral pathogens.

From germline, CDR1 is MNHEY and CDR2 SMNVEV (reference sequence). Trimming left V 3 bases short and J 10 bases short, with 16 bases between. The CDR3 totals 14 residues. The rearrangement links TRBV27 to TRBJ2-1; D possibly corresponds to TRBD2 (6 bases). Sequences were obtained from PBMCs. The TCR sequence derives from a girl aged 5 to 17 in good health and CMV-seropositive. CDR3 sequence (DNA): TGTGCCAGCAGTTTTGGGGGGAGCGCTAGGGAGCAGTTCTTC. This gives the protein CASSFGGSAREQFF.